This entry lists 30 T cell receptor beta chains sequenced from one sample in a study of T cell responses to AZD1222 COVID-19 vaccine. Assay used: immunoSEQ multiplex PCR; TCRdb lists only in-frame clones, some missing. The sample records around 140,000 clones, approximately 91% being singletons. The sequences come from peripheral blood, collected 28 days after the second dose of the MenACWY control vaccine. Receptor source: an adult who received the MenACWY meningococcal vaccine as a control.

For the CDR3, the DNA is TGCGCCAGCAGCCCGACGGCGGGGGGGCCCGGGGAGCAGTACTTC. Translated: CASSPTAGGPGEQYF. This chain uses TRBV5-1 with TRBJ2-7; 9 bases are shared with TRBD2. The germline V gene has CDR1 SGHRS and CDR2 YFSETQ. The CDR3 consists of 15 residues. Trimming took 4 bases from V and 7 from J; bases not matched to a gene: 12.

V gene TRBV3-1 (or the pseudogene TRBV3-2) combines with J gene TRBJ1-5; 9 positions agree with TRBD1. The junction had 10 bases not matched to a gene; V was cut back by 4 bases and J by 6 bases. Germline values: CDR1 LGHDT, CDR2 YNNKEL (reference sequence). The CDR3 has 16 residues. The CDR3 is CASSLGTGSVGQPQHF. The CDR3, as DNA: TGTGCCAGCAGCCTTGGGACAGGGAGCGTAGGTCAGCCCCAGCATTTT.

The gene calls are TRBV4-1 and TRBJ2-3, with 8 bases that match TRBD1. Trimming took 0 bases from V and 2 from J; bases not matched to a gene: 13. The germline V gene encodes CDR1 MGHRA and CDR2 YSYEKL. The CDR3 consists of 19 residues. The CDR3 reads CASSQDGSSDRDDTDTQYF. The CDR3 bases are TGCGCCAGCAGCCAAGATGGGTCCTCGGACAGGGACGACACAGATACGCAGTATTTT.

This clone was observed a single time. The chain carries TRBV28 and TRBJ2-7; perhaps TRBD1 as D (7 bases). This CDR3 spans 16 amino acids. Trimming removed 4 bases from V and 6 bases from J, with 22 bases in between. Germline V gene lookup returns CDR1 MDHEN and CDR2 SYDVKM. In DNA, the CDR3 is TGTGCCAGCAGTTCAAACGCAGGGGGGCCTACTCGCGAGCAGTACTTC. This translates into CASSSNAGGPTREQYF.

V gene TRBV7-9 combines with J gene TRBJ1-1; 7 nucleotides align to TRBD1. CDR3 size: 16 residues. J lost 3 bases, V lost 1 base, and 8 bases had no gene match. Germline V gene lookup returns CDR1 SEHNR and CDR2 FQNEAQ (reference sequence). This CDR3 reads CASSLGRGGWDTEAFF. The CDR3 DNA reads TGTGCCAGCAGCTTAGGCAGAGGGGGCTGGGACACTGAAGCTTTCTTT.

The chain has TRBV28 and TRBJ2-7; D not certain. CDR3 length: 14 residues. Germline CDR1 MDHEN, CDR2 SYDVKM. Trimming took off 2 bases at V and 3 bases at J, with 11 bases between the two ends. For the CDR3, the DNA is TGTGCCAGCAGTTTACCCCAAAGCATCTACGAGCAGTACTTC. It yields the protein CASSLPQSIYEQYF.

This clone was observed a few times. The chain links TRBV5-1 to TRBJ1-5; D not certain. Trimming pared 2 bases from V and 0 bases from J, leaving 3 bases between. The CDR3 contains 13 residues. CDR1 SGHRS and CDR2 YFSETQ come from the germline V gene. The CDR3 reads CASSFSSNQPQHF. CDR3 bases: TGCGCCAGCAGCTTCAGTAGCAATCAGCCCCAGCATTTT.

The chain links TRBV12-3 or TRBV12-4 to TRBJ1-2; TRBD1 is a possible D gene (6 bases). V lost 6 bases to trimming and J lost 6 bases, with 14 bases between them. The CDR3 spans 13 residues. CDR3 in DNA: TGTGCCAGCAGGAACAGGGTAAACGATGGCTACACCTTC. Encoded protein: CASRNRVNDGYTF.

V and J are TRBV24-1 and TRBJ2-7; 12 nucleotides line up with TRBD1. Unmatched junction bases numbered 11, after V lost 5 bases and J lost 7 bases. The CDR3 is 16 residues long. Germline lookup yields CDR1 KGHDR and CDR2 SFDVKD. CDR3 amino acids: CATSGTPGQGAEEQYF. The CDR3 DNA sequence: TGTGCCACCAGTGGGACCCCGGGACAGGGGGCTGAGGAGCAGTACTTC.

The rearrangement joins TRBV28 to TRBJ2-7, with a tentative D call TRBD2 (6 bases). Trimming cost V 11 bases and J 0 bases, with 11 bases left between them. This CDR3 is built from 12 residues. CDR1 MDHEN and CDR2 SYDVKM come from the germline V gene. CDR3 protein: CAASRGSYEQYF. CDR3 nucleotide sequence: TGTGCCGCCTCGCGGGGCTCCTACGAGCAGTACTTC.

This clone was counted ten times or more. This rearrangement joins TRBV9 to TRBJ1-2; tentatively, D is TRBD1 (5 bases). Trimming removed 3 bases at V and 8 bases at J, with 23 bases between. Per germline, CDR1 SGDLS and CDR2 YYNGEE. The CDR3 covers 16 residues. The CDR3 loop is CASSASNNRDGKGYTF. The CDR3, as DNA: TGTGCCAGCAGCGCGTCGAATAACCGGGACGGAAAAGGCTACACCTTC.

This rearrangement joins TRBV19 to TRBJ2-7; no reliable D call. The CDR3 has 14 residues. V was clipped by 1 base and J by 2 bases, with 9 bases between them. The germline V gene has CDR1 LNHDA and CDR2 SQIVND (reference sequence). CDR3: CASSIVDRAYEQYF. CDR3 bases: TGTGCCAGTAGTATAGTTGACCGAGCCTACGAGCAGTACTTC.

This chain links TRBV19 with TRBJ1-2, with 9 bases matching TRBD1. This CDR3 has 15 amino acids. With V trimmed by 5 bases and J by 4 bases, 8 bases remained unmatched. Germline V lookup: CDR1 LNHDA, CDR2 SQIVND (reference sequence). CDR3 sequence reads: CASSSPGQGTYGYTF. As DNA, the CDR3 is TGTGCCAGTAGTTCACCGGGACAGGGAACCTATGGCTACACCTTC.

V and J are TRBV24-1 and TRBJ2-1, with a possible D match to TRBD2 (6 bases). The germline V gene encodes CDR1 KGHDR and CDR2 SFDVKD. This CDR3 has 13 amino acids. The V end lost 9 bases, the J end lost 5 bases, and 13 bases lay between the germline ends. The CDR3 loop reads CATGGWGNNEQFF. CDR3 nucleotide sequence: TGTGCCACCGGGGGGTGGGGAAACAATGAGCAGTTCTTC.

The chain employs TRBV4-1 and TRBJ1-5; no reliable D call. V lost 1 base and J lost 1, with 5 bases in between. The CDR3 length is 14 residues. The germline CDR1 and CDR2 sequences are MGHRA and YSYEKL. The CDR3 nucleotides are TGCGCCAGCAGCCAAGGACCGAGCAATCAGCCCCAGCATTTT. It specifies CASSQGPSNQPQHF.

The CDR3 DNA reads TGTGCCAGCAGCCCAGCTTACGAGCAGTACTTC. This codes for CASSPAYEQYF. V gene TRBV11-2 combines with J gene TRBJ2-7; D uncertain. Germline values: CDR1 SGHAT, CDR2 FQNNGV. There are 11 residues in the CDR3. Trimming removed 5 bases at V and 4 bases at J, with 6 bases between.

The V and J genes are TRBV6-2 or TRBV6-3 and TRBJ2-5; 12 nucleotides line up with TRBD1. After removal of 2 bases from V and 7 bases from J, the junction contained 11 bases not matched to a gene. Germline CDR1 MNHEY, CDR2 SVGEGT. The CDR3 is 17 amino acids. CDR3 nucleotide sequence: TGTGCCAGCAGTTACGACCCCCGGGACAGGGGGCTCGGGACCCAGTACTTC. Translating gives CASSYDPRDRGLGTQYF.

The chain uses TRBV30 and TRBJ1-1, with D possibly TRBD1 on 5 matching bases. Trimming removed 7 bases at V and 3 bases at J, with 9 bases between. This CDR3 spans 11 amino acids. CDR1 is GTSNPN, CDR2 SVGIG, per germline (reference sequence). CDR3 amino acids: CASQGDTEAFF. The CDR3 region has the DNA TGTGCCTCCCAGGGTGACACTGAAGCTTTCTTT.

V and J are TRBV2 and TRBJ2-7; D uncertain. Trimming removed 0 bases from V and 2 bases from J, with 11 bases in between. This CDR3 spans 15 amino acids. Germline values: CDR1 SNHLY, CDR2 FYNNEI. The DNA of the CDR3 is TGTGCCAGCAGTGAAGCTAGGACGGCTGCCTACGAGCAGTACTTC. This sequence encodes CASSEARTAAYEQYF.

This chain joins TRBV5-6 and TRBJ1-5, with D perhaps matching TRBD1 (6 bases). The germline V and J ends were trimmed by 1 base and 4 bases, with 12 bases remaining between them. There are 15 residues in the CDR3. Germline V gives CDR1 SGHDT, CDR2 YYEEEE. For the CDR3, the DNA is TGTGCCAGCAGCTTGTACGGGGGGCGGAATCAGCCCCAGCATTTT. As protein: CASSLYGGRNQPQHF.

The chain links TRBV6-2 or TRBV6-3 to TRBJ1-1, with TRBD1 identical over 8 bases. V lost 0 bases to trimming and J lost 4 bases; unmatched junction nucleotides: 10. CDR1 MNHEY and CDR2 SVGEGT come from the germline V gene. This CDR3 region has 17 residues. The CDR3 region is CASSYSGQGAFGTEAFF. CDR3 nucleotides: TGTGCCAGCAGTTACTCGGGGCAGGGGGCTTTCGGCACTGAAGCTTTCTTT.

The V and J genes are TRBV7-3 and TRBJ2-2; D may be TRBD2 (6 bases). CDR3 length equals 15 residues. Trimming removed 2 bases from V and 4 bases from J, with 11 bases in between. CDR1 SGHTA and CDR2 FQGTGA come from the germline V gene. The CDR3 nucleotides are TGTGCCAGCAGCTTAGGCGGGATTGGCACCGGGGAGCTGTTTTTT. The encoded protein is CASSLGGIGTGELFF.

The rearrangement joins TRBV6-4 to TRBJ2-6; D remains ambiguous. Germline assignment: CDR1 MRHNA and CDR2 SNTAGT. The germline V and J ends were trimmed by 8 bases and 1 base, with 21 bases remaining between them. The CDR3 spans 18 residues. CDR3 amino acids: CASLLKELPTSGANVLTF. CDR3 nucleotide sequence: TGTGCCAGCCTCCTCAAAGAGCTTCCGACGTCTGGGGCCAACGTCCTGACTTTC.

The chain combines TRBV7-9 with TRBJ1-2; 9 bases are a match to TRBD1. This CDR3 has 15 amino acids. V was clipped by 2 bases and J by 2 bases; unmatched bases: 3. Germline V CDR1 and CDR2: SEHNR, FQNEAQ (reference sequence). The CDR3 here is CASSLQGQGNYGYTF. As DNA, the CDR3 is TGTGCCAGCAGCTTACAAGGACAGGGGAACTATGGCTACACCTTC. Combining the CDR3 with reference TRBV7-9 and TRBJ1-2 gives the whole variable domain DTGVSQNPRHKITKRGQNVTFRCDPISEHNRLYWYRQTLGQGPEFLTYFQNEAQLEKSRLLSDRFSAERPKGSFSTLEIQRTEQGDSAMYLCASSLQGQGNYGYTFGSGTRLTVV.

This clone was counted a single time. The chain has TRBV6-2 or TRBV6-3 and TRBJ2-3; D remains ambiguous. Trimming left V 2 bases short and J 7 bases short, with 4 bases between. The CDR3 length is 11 residues. The germline V gene encodes CDR1 MNHEY and CDR2 SVGEGT. DNA for the CDR3: TGTGCCAGCAGTTACGGGTATACGCAGTATTTT. It is translated as CASSYGYTQYF.

The chain employs TRBV5-1 and TRBJ2-3; no clear D. V shed 3 bases and J shed 6 bases, with 8 bases lying between them. The CDR3 extends over 12 amino acids. In germline, CDR1 is SGHRS, CDR2 YFSETQ. The CDR3 nucleotides read TGCGCCAGCAGCTCCGGCCGGGATACGCAGTATTTT. Its translation: CASSSGRDTQYF.

The CDR3 DNA is TGTGCCAACTGGCGGGGGGGCCAAGGTGAAGCTTTCTTT. Amino acid sequence: CANWRGGQGEAFF. This rearrangement joins TRBV27 to TRBJ1-1; perhaps TRBD1 as D (6 bases). Germline V gene sequence: CDR1 MNHEY, CDR2 SMNVEV (reference sequence). The CDR3 spans 13 residues. The ends were cut back, 10 bases at V and 7 bases at J, with 19 bases in the middle.

V is TRBV7-9 and J is TRBJ2-1; either TRBD1 or TRBD2 may supply D (6 bases each). The V gene lost 5 bases and the J gene lost 8 bases, with 13 bases spanning the gap. The germline V gene encodes CDR1 SEHNR and CDR2 FQNEAQ (reference sequence). CDR3 length: 13 amino acids. DNA for the CDR3: TGTGCCAGCAGCCAGGAGGGGGAGGATGAGCAGTTCTTC. Translating gives CASSQEGEDEQFF. Full variable domain (missing parts from reference TRBV7-9 and TRBJ2-1): DTGVSQNPRHKITKRGQNVTFRCDPISEHNRLYWYRQTLGQGPEFLTYFQNEAQLEKSRLLSDRFSAERPKGSFSTLEIQRTEQGDSAMYLCASSQEGEDEQFFGPGTRLTVL.

The rearrangement uses TRBV28 and TRBJ2-7; D remains ambiguous. The CDR3 has 15 residues. Germline CDR1 and CDR2: MDHEN and SYDVKM. The germline V and J ends were trimmed by 2 bases and 0 bases, with 11 bases remaining between them. The CDR3 is CASSLGLGLSYEQYF. CDR3 in DNA: TGTGCCAGCAGTTTAGGGCTAGGGCTCTCCTACGAGCAGTACTTC.

The chain has TRBV2 and TRBJ1-6; TRBD1 is a possible D gene (6 bases). The length of the CDR3 is 15 residues. V was clipped by 1 base and J by 9 bases, with 13 bases between them. Germline V gives CDR1 SNHLY, CDR2 FYNNEI. The CDR3 protein is CASSEEQGFLSPLHF. Written as DNA, the CDR3 is TGTGCCAGCAGTGAAGAACAGGGTTTCCTTTCACCCCTCCACTTT.